The subject of this entry is one T cell receptor beta chain. This sample was taken from a study of circulating and synovial CD4+ cells in juvenile arthritis. Losses at the gene ends were 5 bases for V and 14 bases for J; bases not matched to a gene: 11. Germline V gene data show CDR1 as ENHRY and CDR2 as SYGVKD. The CDR3 covers 14 residues. Here immunoSEQ multiplex PCR was the method, and the copy in TCRdb shows in-frame clones only, minus some. The sample consists of about 16,000 clones, approximately 90% of them appearing once. The specimen was CD4+ T cells from blood. This receptor was obtained from a human donor with juvenile idiopathic arthritis. V gene TRBV10-3 combines with J gene TRBJ1-6; 8 bases agree with TRBD1. CDR3 sequence reads: CAISRQGPQVALHF. The CDR3 nucleotides are TGTGCCATCAGTCGACAGGGGCCCCAGGTCGCCCTCCACTTT.